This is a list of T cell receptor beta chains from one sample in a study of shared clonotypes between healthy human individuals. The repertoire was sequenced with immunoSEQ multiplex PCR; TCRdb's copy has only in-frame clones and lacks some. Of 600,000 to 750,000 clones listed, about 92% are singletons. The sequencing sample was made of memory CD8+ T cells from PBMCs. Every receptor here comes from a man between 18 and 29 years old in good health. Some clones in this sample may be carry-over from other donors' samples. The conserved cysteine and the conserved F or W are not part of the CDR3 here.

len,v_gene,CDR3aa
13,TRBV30,AWSTGSLNTGELF
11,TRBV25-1,ASSEYVGGELF
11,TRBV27,ASSPWRQETQY
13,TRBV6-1,ASTSREPATGELF
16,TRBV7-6,ASSLRVAPGIIRNTQY
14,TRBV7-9,ASILPARGPLLEQY
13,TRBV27,ATSQDGGRAHEQY
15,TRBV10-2,ASSESIHRQSAYEQY
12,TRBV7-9,ASSFRTGRTEAF
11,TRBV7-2,ASSFSWNTEAF
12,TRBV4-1,ASSLGQGSYEQY
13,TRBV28,ASSLVRYSNQPQH
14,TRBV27,ASSLTVPSGDYGYT
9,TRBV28,ATGRVQPQH
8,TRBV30,AWEYTEAF
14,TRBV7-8,ASSFWMGAESNEQF
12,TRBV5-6,ASSFMPTNTEAF
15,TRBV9,ASSERVWGRRNYGYT
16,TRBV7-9,ASSLPRSASGTTGELF
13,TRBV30,ACSGRGSAKNIQY
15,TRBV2,ASSENSGSRTYNEQF
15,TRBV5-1,ASSLEPGLANTDTQY
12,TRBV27,ATRLWDRGNEQY
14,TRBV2,ASSGDEGPVYEKLF
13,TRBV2,ASSKRTGVRQPQH
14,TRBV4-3,ASSQEGPSGYNEQF
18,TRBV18,ASSPAPGLAGDPSTDTQY
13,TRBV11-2,ASSPGTHRAEPQH
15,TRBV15,ATSRDLLAGGTGELF
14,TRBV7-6,ASSLRLAENTDTQY
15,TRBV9,ASSVPPRDRLAHEQF
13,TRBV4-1,ASGTSGRASGELF
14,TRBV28,ASSLEDQGSSYEQY
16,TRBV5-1,ASSPVDRGPGFAGELF
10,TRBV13,ASTRGRTEAF
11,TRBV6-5,ASSYSIGAFWV
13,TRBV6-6,ASSYEFEGSYEQY
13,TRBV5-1,ASSLGQQGKYGYT
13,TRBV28,ASSRTARSSYEQY
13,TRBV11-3,ASSLDPKGNTEAF
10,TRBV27,ASSTTGDEQF
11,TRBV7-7,ASSPGRSNEQF
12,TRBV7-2,ASSATGFGTEAF
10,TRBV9,ASSVDRNEQF
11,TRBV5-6,ASSSGLHQPQH
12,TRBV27,ASSFQGPGEKLF
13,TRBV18,ASSPPQREIYEQY
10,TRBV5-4,ASSPDAGELF